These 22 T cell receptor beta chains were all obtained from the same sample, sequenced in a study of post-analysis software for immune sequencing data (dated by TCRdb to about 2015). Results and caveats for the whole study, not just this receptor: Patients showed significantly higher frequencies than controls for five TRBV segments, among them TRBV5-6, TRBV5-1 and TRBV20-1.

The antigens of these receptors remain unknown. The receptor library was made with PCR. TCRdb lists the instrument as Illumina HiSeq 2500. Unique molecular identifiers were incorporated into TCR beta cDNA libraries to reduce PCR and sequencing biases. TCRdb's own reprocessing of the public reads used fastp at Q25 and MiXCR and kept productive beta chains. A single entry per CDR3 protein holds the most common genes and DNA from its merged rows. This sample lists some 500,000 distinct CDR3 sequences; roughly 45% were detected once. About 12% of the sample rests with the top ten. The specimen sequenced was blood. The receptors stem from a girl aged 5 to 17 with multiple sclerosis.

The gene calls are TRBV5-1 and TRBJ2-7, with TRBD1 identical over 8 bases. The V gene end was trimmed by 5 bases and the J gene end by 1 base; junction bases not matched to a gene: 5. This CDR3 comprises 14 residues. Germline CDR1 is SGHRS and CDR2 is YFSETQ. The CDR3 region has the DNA TGCGCCAGCAGTACAGGGGGACCTTCCTACGAGCAGTACTTC. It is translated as CASSTGGPSYEQYF. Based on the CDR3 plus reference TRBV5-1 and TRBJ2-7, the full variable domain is KAGVTQTPRYLIKTRGQQVTLSCSPISGHRSVSWYQQTPGQGLQFLFEYFSETQRNKGNFPGRFSGRQFSNSRSEMNVSTLELGDSALYLCASSTGGPSYEQYFGPGTRLTVT.

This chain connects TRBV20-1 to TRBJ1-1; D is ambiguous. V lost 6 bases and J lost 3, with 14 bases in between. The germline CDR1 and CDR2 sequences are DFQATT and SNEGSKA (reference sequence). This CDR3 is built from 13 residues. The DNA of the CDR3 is TGCAGTGCGGCCGGGCAGCTCCACACTGAAGCTTTCTTT. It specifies CSAAGQLHTEAFF.

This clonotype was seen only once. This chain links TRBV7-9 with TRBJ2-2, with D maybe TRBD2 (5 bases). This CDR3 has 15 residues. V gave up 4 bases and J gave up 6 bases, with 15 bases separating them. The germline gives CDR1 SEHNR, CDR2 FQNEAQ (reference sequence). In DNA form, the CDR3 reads TGTGCCAGCAGCTCCTCATCGGGGATCGCCGGGGAGCTGTTTTTT. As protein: CASSSSSGIAGELFF.

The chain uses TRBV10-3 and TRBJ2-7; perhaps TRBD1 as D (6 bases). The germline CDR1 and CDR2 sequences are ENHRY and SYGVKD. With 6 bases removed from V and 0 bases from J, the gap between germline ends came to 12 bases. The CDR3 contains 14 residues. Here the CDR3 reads CAISDGTLSYEQYF. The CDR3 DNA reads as TGTGCCATCAGCGACGGGACACTCTCCTACGAGCAGTACTTC.

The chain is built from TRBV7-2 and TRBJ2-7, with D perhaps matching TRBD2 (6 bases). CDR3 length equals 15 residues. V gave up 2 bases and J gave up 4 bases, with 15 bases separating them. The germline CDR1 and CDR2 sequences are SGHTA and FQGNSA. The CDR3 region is CASSLRGYLAYEQYF. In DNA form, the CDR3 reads TGTGCCAGCAGCTTACGGGGGTACCTAGCGTACGAGCAGTACTTC.

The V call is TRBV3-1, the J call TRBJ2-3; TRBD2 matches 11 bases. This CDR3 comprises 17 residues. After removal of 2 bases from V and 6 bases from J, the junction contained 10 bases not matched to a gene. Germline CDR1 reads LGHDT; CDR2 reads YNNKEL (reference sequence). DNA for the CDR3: TGTGCCAGCAGCCAAACAAGACTAGCGGGATTCATCGATACGCAGTATTTT. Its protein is CASSQTRLAGFIDTQYF.

CDR3 residues: CASSQDTQREYNEQFF. Here the CDR3 DNA reads TGCGCCAGCAGCCAAGATACCCAGCGGGAGTACAATGAGCAGTTCTTC. The J gene is TRBJ2-1, the V gene TRBV4-3, with 8 bases aligning to TRBD2. CDR1 and CDR2 (germline): LGHNA, YSLEER. The V segment lost 0 bases and the J segment 4 bases; nucleotides outside the gene matches: 5. The CDR3 runs 16 residues.

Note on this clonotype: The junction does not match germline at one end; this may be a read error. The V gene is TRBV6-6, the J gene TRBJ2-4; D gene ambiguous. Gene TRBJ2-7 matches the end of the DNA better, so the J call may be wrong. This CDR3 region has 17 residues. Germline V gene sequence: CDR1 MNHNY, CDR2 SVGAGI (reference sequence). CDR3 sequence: CASSYSKGGLGSSEQYF. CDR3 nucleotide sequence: TGTGCCAGCAGTTACTCGAAGGGCGGCTTAGGGTCCTCCGAGCAGTACTTC.

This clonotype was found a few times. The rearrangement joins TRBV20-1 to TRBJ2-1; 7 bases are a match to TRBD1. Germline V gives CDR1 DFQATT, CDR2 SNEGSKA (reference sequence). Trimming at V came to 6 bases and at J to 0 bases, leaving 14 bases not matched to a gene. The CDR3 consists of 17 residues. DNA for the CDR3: TGCAGTGCAGACACCGACAGGGATGAAGGCTCCTACAATGAGCAGTTCTTC. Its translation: CSADTDRDEGSYNEQFF.

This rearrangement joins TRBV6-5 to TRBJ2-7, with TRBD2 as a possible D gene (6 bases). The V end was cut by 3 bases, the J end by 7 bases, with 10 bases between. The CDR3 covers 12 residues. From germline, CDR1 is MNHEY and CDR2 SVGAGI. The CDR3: CASSYTGSEQYF. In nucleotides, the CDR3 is TGTGCCAGCAGTTATACCGGGAGTGAGCAGTACTTC.

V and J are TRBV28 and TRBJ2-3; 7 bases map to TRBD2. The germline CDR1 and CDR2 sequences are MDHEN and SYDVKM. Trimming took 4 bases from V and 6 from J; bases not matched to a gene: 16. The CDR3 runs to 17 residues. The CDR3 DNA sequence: TGTGCCAGCAGTTCCCCTCATAGGAGGGAGGGCTGGGATACGCAGTATTTT. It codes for CASSSPHRREGWDTQYF.

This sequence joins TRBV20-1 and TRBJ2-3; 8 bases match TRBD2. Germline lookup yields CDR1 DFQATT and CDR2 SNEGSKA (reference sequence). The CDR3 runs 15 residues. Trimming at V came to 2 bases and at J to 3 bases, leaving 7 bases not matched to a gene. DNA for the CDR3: TGCAGTGCTAGAAGTAGCGGGGATCCAACAGATACGCAGTATTTT. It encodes CSARSSGDPTDTQYF.

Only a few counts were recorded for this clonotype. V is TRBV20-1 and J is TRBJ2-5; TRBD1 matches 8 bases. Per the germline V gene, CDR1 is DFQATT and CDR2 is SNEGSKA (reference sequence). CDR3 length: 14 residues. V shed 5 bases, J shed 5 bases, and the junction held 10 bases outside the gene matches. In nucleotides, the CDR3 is TGCAGTGCTGCAGCAGGGGGCTCGCCGGAGACCCAGTACTTC. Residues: CSAAAGGSPETQYF.

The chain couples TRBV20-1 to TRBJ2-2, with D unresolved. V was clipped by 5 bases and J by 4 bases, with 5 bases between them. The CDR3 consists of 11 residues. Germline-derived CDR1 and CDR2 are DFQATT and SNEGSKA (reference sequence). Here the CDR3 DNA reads TGCAGTGCTTCTAGCACCGGGGAGCTGTTTTTT. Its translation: CSASSTGELFF.

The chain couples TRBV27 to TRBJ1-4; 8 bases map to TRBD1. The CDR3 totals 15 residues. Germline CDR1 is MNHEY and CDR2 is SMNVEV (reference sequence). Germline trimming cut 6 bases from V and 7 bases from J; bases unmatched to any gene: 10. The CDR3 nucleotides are TGTGCCAGCAGCTCGACTTTGGACAGGGCTGAAAAACTGTTTTTT. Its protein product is CASSSTLDRAEKLFF.

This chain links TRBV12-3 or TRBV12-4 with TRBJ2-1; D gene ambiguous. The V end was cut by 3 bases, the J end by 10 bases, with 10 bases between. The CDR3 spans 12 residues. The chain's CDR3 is CASSFLAPEQFF. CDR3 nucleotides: TGTGCCAGCAGTTTTTTGGCACCCGAGCAGTTCTTC.

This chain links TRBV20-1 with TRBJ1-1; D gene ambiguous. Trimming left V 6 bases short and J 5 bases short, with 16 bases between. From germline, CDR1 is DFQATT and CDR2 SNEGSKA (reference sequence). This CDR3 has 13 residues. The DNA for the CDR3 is TGCAGTGCCAAAGGCAGAGGAAAAACTGAAGCTTTCTTT. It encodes CSAKGRGKTEAFF.

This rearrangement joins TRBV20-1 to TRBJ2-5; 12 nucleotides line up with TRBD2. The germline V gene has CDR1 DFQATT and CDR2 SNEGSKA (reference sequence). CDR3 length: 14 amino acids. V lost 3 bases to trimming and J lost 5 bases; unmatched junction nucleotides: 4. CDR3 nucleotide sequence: TGCAGTGCTAGTAACCTAGCGGGAGGGGAGACCCAGTACTTC. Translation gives CSASNLAGGETQYF.

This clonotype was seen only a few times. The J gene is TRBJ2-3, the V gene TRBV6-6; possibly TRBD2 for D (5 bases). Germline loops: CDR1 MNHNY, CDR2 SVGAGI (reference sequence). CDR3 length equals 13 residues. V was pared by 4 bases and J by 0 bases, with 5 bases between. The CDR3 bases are TGTGCCAGCAGTTGGACTAGCACAGATACGCAGTATTTT. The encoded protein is CASSWTSTDTQYF.

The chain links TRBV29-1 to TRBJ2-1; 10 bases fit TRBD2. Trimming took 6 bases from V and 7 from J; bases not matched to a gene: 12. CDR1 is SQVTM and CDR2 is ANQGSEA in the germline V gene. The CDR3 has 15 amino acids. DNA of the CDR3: TGCAGCGTCCTAGACAAGAGCGGGAGGGGGAATGAGCAGTTCTTC. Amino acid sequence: CSVLDKSGRGNEQFF.

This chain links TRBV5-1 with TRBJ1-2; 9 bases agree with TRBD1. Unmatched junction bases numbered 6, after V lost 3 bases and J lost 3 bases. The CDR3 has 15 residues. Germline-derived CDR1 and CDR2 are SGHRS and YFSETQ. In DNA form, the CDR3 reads TGCGCCAGCAGCTGGGGGACAGGGAGTCACTATGGCTACACCTTC. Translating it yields CASSWGTGSHYGYTF.

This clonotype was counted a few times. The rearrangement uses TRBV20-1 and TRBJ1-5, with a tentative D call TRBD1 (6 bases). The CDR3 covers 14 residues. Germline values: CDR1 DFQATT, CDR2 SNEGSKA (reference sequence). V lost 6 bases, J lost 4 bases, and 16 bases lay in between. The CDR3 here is CSAGTGTNNQPQHF. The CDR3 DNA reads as TGCAGTGCCGGTACCGGGACAAATAATCAGCCCCAGCATTTT.